This TCR beta chain was observed in a study of blood T cell repertoires in COVID-19. About the study: Researchers got acute and convalescent COVID-19 samples from the United States, Italy and Spain. PBMCs, B-cell-depleted T cells, or T cells provided the cDNA or gDNA that made up the material.

Original processing notes: Reference gene primer amplification gave nucleated cell count estimates. The protocol was immunoSEQ multiplex PCR, while the TCRdb copy is restricted to in-frame clones and leaves out a portion. That table is the source of V, J and clone size, and D and trimming were worked out from the DNA. The repertoire holds about 220,000 clones, with roughly 80% as singletons. With 4 bases removed from V and 3 bases from J, the gap between germline ends came to 12 bases. The CDR3 has 14 amino acids. Germline-derived CDR1 and CDR2 are SEHNR and FQNEAQ (reference sequence). This clone was picked up a small number of times.

The sequenced material came from peripheral blood. This receptor was taken from a human donor in a cohort sampled during active COVID-19. The genes are TRBV7-9 and TRBJ1-1; a weak D match, TRBD1 (5 bases). CDR3 coding DNA: TGTGCCAGCAGCTCCCCGACAGATTACACTGAAGCTTTCTTT. The encoded protein is CASSSPTDYTEAFF.